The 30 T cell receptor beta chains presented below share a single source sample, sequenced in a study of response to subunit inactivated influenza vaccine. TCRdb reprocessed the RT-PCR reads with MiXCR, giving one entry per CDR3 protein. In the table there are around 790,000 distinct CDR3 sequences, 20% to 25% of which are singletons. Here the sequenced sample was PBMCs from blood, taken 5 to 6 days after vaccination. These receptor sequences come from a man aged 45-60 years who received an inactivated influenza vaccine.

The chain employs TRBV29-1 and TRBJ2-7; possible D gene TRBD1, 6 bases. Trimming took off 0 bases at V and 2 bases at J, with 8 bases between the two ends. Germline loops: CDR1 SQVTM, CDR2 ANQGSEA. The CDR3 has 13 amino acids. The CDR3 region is CSVEDGGAYEQYF. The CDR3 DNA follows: TGCAGCGTTGAAGATGGGGGCGCCTACGAGCAGTACTTC.

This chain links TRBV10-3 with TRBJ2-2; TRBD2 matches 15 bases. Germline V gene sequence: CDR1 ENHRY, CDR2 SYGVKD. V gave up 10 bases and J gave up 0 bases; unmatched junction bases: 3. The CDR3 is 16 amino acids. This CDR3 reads CATGTSGRSNTGELFF. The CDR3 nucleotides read TGTGCCACCGGGACTAGCGGGAGGTCGAACACCGGGGAGCTGTTTTTT.

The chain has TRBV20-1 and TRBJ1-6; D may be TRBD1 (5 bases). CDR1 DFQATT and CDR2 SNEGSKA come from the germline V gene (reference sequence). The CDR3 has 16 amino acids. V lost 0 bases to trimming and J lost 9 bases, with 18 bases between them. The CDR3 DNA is TGCAGTGCTAGAGATTACGGGGCGCGAGGGATTTCACCCCTCCACTTT. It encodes CSARDYGARGISPLHF.

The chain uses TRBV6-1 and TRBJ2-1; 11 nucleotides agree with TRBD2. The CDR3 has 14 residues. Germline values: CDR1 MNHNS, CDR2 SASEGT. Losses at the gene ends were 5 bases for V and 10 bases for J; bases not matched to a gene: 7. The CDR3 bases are TGTGCCAGCAGTCCCAGCCGGACTAGCGGGGAGCAGTTCTTC. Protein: CASSPSRTSGEQFF.

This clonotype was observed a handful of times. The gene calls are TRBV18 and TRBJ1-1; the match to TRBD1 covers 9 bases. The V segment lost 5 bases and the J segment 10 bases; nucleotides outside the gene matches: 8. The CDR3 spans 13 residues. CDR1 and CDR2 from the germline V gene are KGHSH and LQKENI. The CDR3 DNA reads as TGTGCCAGCTCAGCGGGGGGACAGGGATCAGCTTTCTTT. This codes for CASSAGGQGSAFF.

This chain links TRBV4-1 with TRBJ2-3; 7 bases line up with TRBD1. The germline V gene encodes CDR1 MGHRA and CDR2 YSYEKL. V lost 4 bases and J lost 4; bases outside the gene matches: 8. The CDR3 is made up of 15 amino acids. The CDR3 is CASSPPGTVPDTQYF. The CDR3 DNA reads TGCGCCAGCAGCCCCCCCGGGACAGTTCCAGATACGCAGTATTTT.

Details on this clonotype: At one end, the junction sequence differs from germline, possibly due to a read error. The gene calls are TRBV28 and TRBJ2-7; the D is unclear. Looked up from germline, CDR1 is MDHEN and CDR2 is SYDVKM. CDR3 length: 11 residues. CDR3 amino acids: CAKPVLYGQYF. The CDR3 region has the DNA TGTGCCAAACCGGTCCTATACGGGCAGTACTTC.

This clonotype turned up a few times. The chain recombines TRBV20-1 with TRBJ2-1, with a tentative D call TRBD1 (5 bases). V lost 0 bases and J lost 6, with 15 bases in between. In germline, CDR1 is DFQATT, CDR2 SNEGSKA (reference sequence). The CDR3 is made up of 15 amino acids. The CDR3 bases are TGCAGTGCTAGAGATGGTGGGCAGGGAAGCAATGAGCAGTTCTTC. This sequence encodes CSARDGGQGSNEQFF.

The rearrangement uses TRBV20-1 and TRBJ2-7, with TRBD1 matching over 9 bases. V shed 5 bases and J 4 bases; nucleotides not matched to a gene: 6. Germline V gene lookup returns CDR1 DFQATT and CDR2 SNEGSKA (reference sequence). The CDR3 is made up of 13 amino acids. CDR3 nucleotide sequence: TGCAGTGCTGACTCCGGGACAGGGTACGAGCAGTACTTC. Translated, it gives CSADSGTGYEQYF.

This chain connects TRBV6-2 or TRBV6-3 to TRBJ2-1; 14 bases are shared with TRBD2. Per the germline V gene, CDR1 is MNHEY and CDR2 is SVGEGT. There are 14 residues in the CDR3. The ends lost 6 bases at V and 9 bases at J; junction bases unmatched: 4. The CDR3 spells CASSGTSGRVEQFF. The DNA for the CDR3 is TGTGCCAGCAGCGGGACTAGCGGGAGAGTTGAGCAGTTCTTC.

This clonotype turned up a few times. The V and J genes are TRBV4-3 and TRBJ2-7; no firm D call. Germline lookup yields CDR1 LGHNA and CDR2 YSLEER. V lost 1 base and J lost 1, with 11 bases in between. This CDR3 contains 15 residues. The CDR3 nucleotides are TGCGCCAGCAGCCAAGGGGTGAAGGGATCCTACGAGCAGTACTTC. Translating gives CASSQGVKGSYEQYF.

CDR3 DNA sequence: TGTGCCAGCAGGGCCGGGACTCTCAAGGATGAGCAGTTCTTC. It translates to CASRAGTLKDEQFF. The chain couples TRBV12-3 or TRBV12-4 to TRBJ2-1; the D gene is possibly TRBD2 (6 bases). The length of the CDR3 is 14 residues. V was pared by 6 bases and J by 8 bases, with 17 bases between.

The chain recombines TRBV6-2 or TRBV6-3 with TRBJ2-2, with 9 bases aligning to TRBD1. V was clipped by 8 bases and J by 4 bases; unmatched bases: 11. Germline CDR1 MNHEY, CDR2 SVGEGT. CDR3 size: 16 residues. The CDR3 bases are TGTGCCAGCGCGAGGAGGGGACAGGGACGCACCGGGGAGCTGTTTTTT. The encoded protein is CASARRGQGRTGELFF.

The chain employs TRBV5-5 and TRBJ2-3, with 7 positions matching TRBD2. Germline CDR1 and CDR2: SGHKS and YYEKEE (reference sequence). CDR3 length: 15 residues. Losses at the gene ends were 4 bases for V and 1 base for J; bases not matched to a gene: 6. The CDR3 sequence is CASSQAGRRTDTQYF. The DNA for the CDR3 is TGTGCCAGCAGCCAAGCGGGACGCCGCACAGATACGCAGTATTTT. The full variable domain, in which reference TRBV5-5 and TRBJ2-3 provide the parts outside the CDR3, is DAGVTQSPTHLIKTRGQQVTLRCSPISGHKSVSWYQQVLGQGPQFIFQYYEKEERGRGNFPDRFSARQFPNYSSELNVNALLLGDSALYLCASSQAGRRTDTQYFGPGTRLTVL.

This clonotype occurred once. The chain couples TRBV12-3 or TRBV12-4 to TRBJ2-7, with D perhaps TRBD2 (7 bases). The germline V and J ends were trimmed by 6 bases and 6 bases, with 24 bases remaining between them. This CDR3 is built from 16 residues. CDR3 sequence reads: CASSRAGAPSTLEQYF. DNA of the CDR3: TGTGCCAGCAGCCGTGCGGGGGCCCCCAGCACTCTCGAGCAGTACTTC.

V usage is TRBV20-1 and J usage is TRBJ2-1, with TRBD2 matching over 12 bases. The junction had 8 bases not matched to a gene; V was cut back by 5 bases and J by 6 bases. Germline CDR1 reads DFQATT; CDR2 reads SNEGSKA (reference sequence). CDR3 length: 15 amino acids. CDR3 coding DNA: TGCAGTGCTGGCCTCCCGGGACTAGCGGGCAATGAGCAGTTCTTC. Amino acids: CSAGLPGLAGNEQFF.

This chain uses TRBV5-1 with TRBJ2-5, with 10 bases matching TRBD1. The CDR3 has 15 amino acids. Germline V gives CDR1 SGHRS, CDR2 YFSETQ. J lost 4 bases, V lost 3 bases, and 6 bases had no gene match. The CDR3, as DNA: TGCGCCAGCAGCTGGGGGACAGGGGCTCGAGAGACCCAGTACTTC. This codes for CASSWGTGARETQYF.

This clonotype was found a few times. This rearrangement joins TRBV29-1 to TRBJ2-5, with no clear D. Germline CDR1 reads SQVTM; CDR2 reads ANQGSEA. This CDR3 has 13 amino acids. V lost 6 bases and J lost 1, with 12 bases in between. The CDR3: CSVEQDLQETQYF. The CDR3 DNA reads TGCAGCGTAGAACAAGATCTCCAAGAGACCCAGTACTTC.

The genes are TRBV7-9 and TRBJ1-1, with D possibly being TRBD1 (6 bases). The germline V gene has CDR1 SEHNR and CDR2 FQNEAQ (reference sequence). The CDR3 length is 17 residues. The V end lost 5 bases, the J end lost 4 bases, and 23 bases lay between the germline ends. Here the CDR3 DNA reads TGTGCCAGCAGCCCCTACCCCCGGGGGAAGGGGGGCACTGAAGCTTTCTTT. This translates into CASSPYPRGKGGTEAFF. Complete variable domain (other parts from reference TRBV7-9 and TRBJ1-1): DTGVSQNPRHKITKRGQNVTFRCDPISEHNRLYWYRQTLGQGPEFLTYFQNEAQLEKSRLLSDRFSAERPKGSFSTLEIQRTEQGDSAMYLCASSPYPRGKGGTEAFFGQGTRLTVV.

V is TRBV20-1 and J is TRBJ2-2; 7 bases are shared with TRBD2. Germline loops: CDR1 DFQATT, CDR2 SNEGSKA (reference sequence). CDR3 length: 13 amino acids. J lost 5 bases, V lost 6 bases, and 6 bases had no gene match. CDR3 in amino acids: CSAAGVGTGELFF. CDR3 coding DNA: TGCAGTGCGGCGGGAGTAGGGACCGGGGAGCTGTTTTTT.

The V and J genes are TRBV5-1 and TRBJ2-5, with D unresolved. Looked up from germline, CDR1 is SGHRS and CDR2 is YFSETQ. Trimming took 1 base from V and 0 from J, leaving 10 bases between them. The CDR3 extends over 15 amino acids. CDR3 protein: CASSLNNPYQETQYF. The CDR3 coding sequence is TGCGCCAGCAGCTTGAACAACCCGTACCAAGAGACCCAGTACTTC. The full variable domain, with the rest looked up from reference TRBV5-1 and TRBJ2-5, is KAGVTQTPRYLIKTRGQQVTLSCSPISGHRSVSWYQQTPGQGLQFLFEYFSETQRNKGNFPGRFSGRQFSNSRSEMNVSTLELGDSALYLCASSLNNPYQETQYFGPGTRLLVL.

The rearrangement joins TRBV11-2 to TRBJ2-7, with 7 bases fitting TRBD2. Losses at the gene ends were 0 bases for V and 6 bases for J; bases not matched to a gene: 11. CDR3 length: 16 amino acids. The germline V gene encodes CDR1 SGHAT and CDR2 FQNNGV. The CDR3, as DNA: TGTGCCAGCAGCTTAGAGTTTGCGGGGGTAGTGGGCGAGCAGTACTTC. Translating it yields CASSLEFAGVVGEQYF. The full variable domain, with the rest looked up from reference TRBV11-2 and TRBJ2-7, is EAGVAQSPRYKIIEKRQSVAFWCNPISGHATLYWYQQILGQGPKLLIQFQNNGVVDDSQLPKDRFSAERLKGVDSTLKIQPAKLEDSAVYLCASSLEFAGVVGEQYFGPGTRLTVT.

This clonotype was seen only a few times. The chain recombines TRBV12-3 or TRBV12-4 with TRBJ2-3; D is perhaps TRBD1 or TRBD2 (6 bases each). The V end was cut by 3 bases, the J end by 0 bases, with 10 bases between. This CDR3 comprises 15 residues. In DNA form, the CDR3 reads TGTGCCAGCAGTTTGGAGGGGGATAGCACAGATACGCAGTATTTT. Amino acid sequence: CASSLEGDSTDTQYF.

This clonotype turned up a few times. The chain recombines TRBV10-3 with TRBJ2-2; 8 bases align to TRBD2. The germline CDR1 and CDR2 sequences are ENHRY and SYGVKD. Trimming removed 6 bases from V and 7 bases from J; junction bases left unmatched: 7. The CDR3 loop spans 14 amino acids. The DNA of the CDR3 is TGTGCCATCAGGCCCGGGAGGGGAAGCGGGGAGCTGTTTTTT. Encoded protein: CAIRPGRGSGELFF.

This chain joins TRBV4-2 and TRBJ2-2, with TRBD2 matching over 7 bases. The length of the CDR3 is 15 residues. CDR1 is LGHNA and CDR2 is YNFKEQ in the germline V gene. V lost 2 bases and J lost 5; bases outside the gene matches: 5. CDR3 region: CASSQPGGGTGELFF. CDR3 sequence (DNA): TGTGCCAGCAGCCAACCGGGGGGAGGAACCGGGGAGCTGTTTTTT.

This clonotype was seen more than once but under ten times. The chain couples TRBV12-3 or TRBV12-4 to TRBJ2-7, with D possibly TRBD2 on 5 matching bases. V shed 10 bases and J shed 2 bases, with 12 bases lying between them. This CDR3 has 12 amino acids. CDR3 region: CATGTHPYEQYF. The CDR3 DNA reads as TGTGCCACGGGAACCCACCCCTACGAGCAGTACTTC.

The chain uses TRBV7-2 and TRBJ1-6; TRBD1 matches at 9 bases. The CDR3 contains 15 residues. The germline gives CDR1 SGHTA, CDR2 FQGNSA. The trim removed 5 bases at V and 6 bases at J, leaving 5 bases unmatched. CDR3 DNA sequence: TGTGCCAGCAGCCTAGGGACAGGGAGTAATTCACCCCTCCACTTT. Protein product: CASSLGTGSNSPLHF.

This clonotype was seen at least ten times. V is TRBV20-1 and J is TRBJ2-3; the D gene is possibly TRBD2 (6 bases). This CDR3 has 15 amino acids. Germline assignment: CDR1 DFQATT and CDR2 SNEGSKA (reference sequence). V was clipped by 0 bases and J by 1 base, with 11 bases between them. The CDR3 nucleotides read TGCAGTGCTAGAGAATCGGGAGTGCGCACAGATACGCAGTATTTT. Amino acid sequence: CSARESGVRTDTQYF.

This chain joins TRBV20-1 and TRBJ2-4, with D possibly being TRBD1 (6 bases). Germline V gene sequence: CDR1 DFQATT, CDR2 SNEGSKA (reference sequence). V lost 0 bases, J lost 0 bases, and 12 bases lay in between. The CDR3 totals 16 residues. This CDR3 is CSARDTQGSAKNIQYF. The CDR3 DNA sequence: TGCAGTGCTAGAGACACGCAGGGGTCAGCCAAAAACATTCAGTACTTC.

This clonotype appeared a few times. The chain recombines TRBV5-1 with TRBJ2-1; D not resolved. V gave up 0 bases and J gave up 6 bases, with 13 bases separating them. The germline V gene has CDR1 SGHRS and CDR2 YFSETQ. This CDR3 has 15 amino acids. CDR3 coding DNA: TGCGCCAGCAGCTTGGCCCCCCCGACCGGCAATGAGCAGTTCTTC. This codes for CASSLAPPTGNEQFF.